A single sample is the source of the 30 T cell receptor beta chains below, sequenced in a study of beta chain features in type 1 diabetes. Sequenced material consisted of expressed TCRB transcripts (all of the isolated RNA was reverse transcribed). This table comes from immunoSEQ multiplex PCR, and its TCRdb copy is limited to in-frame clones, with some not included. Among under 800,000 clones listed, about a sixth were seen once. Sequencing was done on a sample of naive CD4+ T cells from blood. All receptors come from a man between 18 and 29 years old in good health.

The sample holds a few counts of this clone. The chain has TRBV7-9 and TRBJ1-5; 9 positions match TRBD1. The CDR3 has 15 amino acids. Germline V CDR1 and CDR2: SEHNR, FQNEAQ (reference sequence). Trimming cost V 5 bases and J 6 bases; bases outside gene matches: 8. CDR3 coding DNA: TGTGCCAGCAGCCCCGGGACAGGGAGGCTTCAGCCCCAGCATTTT. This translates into CASSPGTGRLQPQHF.

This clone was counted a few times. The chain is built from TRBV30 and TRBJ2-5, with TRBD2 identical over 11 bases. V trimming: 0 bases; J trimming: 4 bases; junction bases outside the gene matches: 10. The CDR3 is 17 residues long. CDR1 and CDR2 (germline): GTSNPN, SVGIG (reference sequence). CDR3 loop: CAWSVGASGGIRETQYF. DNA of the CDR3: TGTGCCTGGAGTGTAGGTGCTAGCGGGGGGATAAGAGAGACCCAGTACTTC.

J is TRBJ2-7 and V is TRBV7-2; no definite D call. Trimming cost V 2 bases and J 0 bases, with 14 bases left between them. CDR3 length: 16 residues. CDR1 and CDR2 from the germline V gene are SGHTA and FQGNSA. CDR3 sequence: CASSLYDFVSSYEQYF. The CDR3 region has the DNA TGTGCCAGCAGCTTATATGACTTCGTGAGCTCCTACGAGCAGTACTTC.

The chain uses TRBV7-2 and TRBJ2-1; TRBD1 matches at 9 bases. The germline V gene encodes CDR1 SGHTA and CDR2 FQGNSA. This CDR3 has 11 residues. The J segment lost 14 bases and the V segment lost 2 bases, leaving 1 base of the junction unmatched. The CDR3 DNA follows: TGTGCCAGCAGCTTACGGACAGGGGAGTTCTTC. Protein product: CASSLRTGEFF.

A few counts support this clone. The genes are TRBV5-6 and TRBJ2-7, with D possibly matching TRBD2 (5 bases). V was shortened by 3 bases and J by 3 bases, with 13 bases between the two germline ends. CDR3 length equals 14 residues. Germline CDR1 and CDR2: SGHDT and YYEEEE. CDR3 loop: CASSSRSGNYEQYF. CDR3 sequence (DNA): TGTGCCAGCAGCTCCCGCTCGGGGAACTACGAGCAGTACTTC.

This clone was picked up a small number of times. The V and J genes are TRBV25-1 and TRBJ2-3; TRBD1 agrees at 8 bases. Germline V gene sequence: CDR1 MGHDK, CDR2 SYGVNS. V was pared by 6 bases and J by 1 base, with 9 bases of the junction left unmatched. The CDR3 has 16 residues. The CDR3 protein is CASSSGQGGRTDTQYF. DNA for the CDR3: TGTGCCAGCAGCTCAGGACAGGGAGGCCGCACAGATACGCAGTATTTT. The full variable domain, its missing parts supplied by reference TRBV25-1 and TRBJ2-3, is EADIYQTPRYLVIGTGKKITLECSQTMGHDKMYWYQQDPGMELHLIHYSYGVNSTEKGDLSSESTVSRIRTEHFPLTLESARPSHTSQYLCASSSGQGGRTDTQYFGPGTRLTVL.

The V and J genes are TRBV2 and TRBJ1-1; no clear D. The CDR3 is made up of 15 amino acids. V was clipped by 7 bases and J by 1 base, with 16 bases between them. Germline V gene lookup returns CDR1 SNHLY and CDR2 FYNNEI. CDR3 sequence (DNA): TGTGCCAGCATGAATTCCAGACCTGGGAACACTGAAGCTTTCTTT. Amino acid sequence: CASMNSRPGNTEAFF.

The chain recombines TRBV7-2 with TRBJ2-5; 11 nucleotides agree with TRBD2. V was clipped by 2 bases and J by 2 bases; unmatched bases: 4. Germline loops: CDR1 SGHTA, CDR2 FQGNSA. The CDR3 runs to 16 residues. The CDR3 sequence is CASSLPSGGNQETQYF. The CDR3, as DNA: TGTGCCAGCAGCTTACCTAGCGGGGGGAATCAAGAGACCCAGTACTTC.

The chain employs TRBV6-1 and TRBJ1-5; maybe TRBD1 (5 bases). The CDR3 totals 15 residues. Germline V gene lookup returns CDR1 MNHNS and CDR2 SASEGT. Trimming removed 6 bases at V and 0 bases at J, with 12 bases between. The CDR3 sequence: CASRGVGNSNQPQHF. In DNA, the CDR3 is TGTGCCAGCAGGGGGGTAGGGAATAGCAATCAGCCCCAGCATTTT.

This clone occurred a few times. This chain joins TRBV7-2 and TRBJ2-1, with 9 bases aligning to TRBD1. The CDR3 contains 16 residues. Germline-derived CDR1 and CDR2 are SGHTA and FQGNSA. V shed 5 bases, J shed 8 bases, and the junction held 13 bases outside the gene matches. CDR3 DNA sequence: TGTGCCAGCAGCGGGTCCGGGACAGGGATTCTCTATGAGCAGTTCTTC. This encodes CASSGSGTGILYEQFF.

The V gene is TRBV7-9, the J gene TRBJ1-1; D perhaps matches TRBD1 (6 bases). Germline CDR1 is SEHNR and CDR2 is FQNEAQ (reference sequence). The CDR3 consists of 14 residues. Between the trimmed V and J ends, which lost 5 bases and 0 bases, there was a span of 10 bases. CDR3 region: CASSRDNMNTEAFF. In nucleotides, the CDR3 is TGTGCCAGCAGCAGGGACAACATGAACACTGAAGCTTTCTTT.

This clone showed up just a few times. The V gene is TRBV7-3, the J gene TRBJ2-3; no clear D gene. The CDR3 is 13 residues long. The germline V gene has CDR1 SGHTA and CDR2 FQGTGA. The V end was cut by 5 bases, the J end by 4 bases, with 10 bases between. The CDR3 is CASSPPQADTQYF. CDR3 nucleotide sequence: TGTGCCAGCAGCCCCCCTCAAGCAGATACGCAGTATTTT.

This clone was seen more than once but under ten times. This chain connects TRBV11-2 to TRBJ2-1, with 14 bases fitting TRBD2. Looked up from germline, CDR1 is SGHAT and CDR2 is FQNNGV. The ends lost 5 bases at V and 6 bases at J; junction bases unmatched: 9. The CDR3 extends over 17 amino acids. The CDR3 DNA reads TGTGCCAGCAGCCCCATAGCGACTAGCGGGAGGGCCAATGAGCAGTTCTTC. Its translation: CASSPIATSGRANEQFF.

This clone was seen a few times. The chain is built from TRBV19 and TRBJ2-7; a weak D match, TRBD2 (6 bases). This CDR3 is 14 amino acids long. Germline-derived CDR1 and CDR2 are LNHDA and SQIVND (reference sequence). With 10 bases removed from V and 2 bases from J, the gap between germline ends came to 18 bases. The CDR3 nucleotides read TGTGCCACGGCCCCCGGGACTCTACCCTACGAGCAGTACTTC. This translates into CATAPGTLPYEQYF.

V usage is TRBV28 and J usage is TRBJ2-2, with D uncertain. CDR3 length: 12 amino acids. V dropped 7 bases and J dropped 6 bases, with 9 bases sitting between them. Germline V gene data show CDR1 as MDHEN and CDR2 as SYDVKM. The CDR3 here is CASTFIAGELFF. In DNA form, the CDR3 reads TGTGCCAGCACTTTCATAGCCGGGGAGCTGTTTTTT. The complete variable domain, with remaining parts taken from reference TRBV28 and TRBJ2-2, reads DVKVTQSSRYLVKRTGEKVFLECVQDMDHENMFWYRQDPGLGLRLIYFSYDVKMKEKGDIPEGYSVSREKKERFSLILESASTNQTSMYLCASTFIAGELFFGEGSRLTVL.

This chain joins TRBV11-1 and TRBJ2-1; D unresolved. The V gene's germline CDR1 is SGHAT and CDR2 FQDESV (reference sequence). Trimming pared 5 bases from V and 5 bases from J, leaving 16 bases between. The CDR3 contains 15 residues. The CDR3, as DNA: TGTGCCAGCAGCCTAGAAGGGCAACCACACAATGAGCAGTTCTTC. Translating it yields CASSLEGQPHNEQFF.

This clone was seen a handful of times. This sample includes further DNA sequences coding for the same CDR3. The CDR3 protein is CASSRGAYEQYF. DNA for the CDR3: TGTGCCAGCAGTCGCGGGGCCTACGAGCAGTACTTC. The chain combines TRBV11-1 with TRBJ2-7; TRBD2 might be the D (6 bases). The V end lost 6 bases, the J end lost 2 bases, and 8 bases lay between the germline ends. Germline CDR1 is SGHAT and CDR2 is FQDESV (reference sequence). The CDR3 loop spans 12 amino acids.

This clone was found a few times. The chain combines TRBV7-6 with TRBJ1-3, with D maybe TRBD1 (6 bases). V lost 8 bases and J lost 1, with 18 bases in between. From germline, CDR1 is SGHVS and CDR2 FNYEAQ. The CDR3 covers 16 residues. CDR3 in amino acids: CASRGLGLGSGNTIYF. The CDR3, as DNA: TGTGCCAGCCGGGGGCTGGGTCTGGGGTCTGGAAACACCATATATTTT. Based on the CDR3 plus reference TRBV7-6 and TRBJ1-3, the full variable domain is GAGVSQSPRYKVTKRGQDVALRCDPISGHVSLYWYRQALGQGPEFLTYFNYEAQQDKSGLPNDRFSAERPEGSISTLTIQRTEQRDSAMYRCASRGLGLGSGNTIYFGEGSWLTVV.

DNA for the CDR3: TGTGCCAGCAGTCCCCGGAGGGTGAGGGAAGAGACCCAGTACTTC. It is translated as CASSPRRVREETQYF. The J gene is TRBJ2-5, the V gene TRBV6-1; D might be TRBD2 (6 bases). Germline V CDR1 and CDR2: MNHNS, SASEGT. The length of the CDR3 is 15 residues. Trimming removed 5 bases from V and 3 bases from J, with 16 bases in between.

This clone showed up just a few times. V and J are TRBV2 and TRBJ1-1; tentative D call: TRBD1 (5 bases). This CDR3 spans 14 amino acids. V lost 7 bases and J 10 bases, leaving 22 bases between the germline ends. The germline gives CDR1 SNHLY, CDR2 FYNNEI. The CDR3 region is CASISGTQKVGAFF. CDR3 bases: TGTGCCAGCATTTCCGGGACCCAAAAGGTTGGAGCTTTCTTT.

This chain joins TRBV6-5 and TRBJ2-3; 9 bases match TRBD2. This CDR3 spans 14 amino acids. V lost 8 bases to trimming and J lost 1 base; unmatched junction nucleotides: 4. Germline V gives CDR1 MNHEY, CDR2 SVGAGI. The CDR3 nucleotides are TGTGCCAGCCGTAGCGGGGGCCGCACAGATACGCAGTATTTT. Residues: CASRSGGRTDTQYF.

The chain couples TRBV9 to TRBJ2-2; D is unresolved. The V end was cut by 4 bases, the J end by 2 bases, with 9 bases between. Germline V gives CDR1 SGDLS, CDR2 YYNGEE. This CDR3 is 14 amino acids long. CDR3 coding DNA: TGTGCCAGCAGCTACGACGGTAACACCGGGGAGCTGTTTTTT. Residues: CASSYDGNTGELFF.

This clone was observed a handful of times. The CDR3 DNA is TGTGCCTGGAGTGTGACCGGGTCTGGCTACACCTTC. Protein sequence: CAWSVTGSGYTF. This chain uses TRBV30 with TRBJ1-2, with no clear D. V lost 0 bases to trimming and J lost 7 bases, with 9 bases between them. Germline assignment: CDR1 GTSNPN and CDR2 SVGIG (reference sequence). CDR3 length: 12 residues.

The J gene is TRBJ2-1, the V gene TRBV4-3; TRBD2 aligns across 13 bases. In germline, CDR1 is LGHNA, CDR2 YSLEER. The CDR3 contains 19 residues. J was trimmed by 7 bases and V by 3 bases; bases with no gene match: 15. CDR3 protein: CASSHFGTSGARGENEQFF. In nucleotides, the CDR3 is TGCGCCAGCAGCCATTTCGGGACTAGCGGGGCCAGAGGGGAGAATGAGCAGTTCTTC.

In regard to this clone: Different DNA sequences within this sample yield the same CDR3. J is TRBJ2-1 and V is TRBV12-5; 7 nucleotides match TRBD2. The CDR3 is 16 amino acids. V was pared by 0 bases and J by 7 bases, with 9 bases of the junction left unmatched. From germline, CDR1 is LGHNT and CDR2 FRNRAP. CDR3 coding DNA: TGTGCTAGTGGTTTGGTACTGGCGGGAGCTGGTAATGAGCAGTTCTTC. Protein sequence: CASGLVLAGAGNEQFF. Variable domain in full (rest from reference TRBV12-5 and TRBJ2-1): DARVTQTPRHKVTEMGQEVTMRCQPILGHNTVFWYRQTMMQGLELLAYFRNRAPLDDSGMPKDRFSAEMPDATLATLKIQPSEPRDSAVYFCASGLVLAGAGNEQFFGPGTRLTVL.

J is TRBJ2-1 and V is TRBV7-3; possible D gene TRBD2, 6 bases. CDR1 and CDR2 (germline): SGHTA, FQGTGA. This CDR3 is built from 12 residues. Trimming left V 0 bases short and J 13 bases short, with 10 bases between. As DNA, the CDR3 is TGTGCCAGCAGCTTAACGGCGGGGCCCCAGTTCTTC. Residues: CASSLTAGPQFF.

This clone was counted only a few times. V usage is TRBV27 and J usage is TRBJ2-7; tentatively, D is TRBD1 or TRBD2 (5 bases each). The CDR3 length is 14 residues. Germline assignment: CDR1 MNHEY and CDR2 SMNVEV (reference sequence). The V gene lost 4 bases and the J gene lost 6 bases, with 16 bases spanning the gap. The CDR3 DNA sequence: TGTGCCAGCAGTTCCGGGGCGCCGGGTAGCGAGCAGTACTTC. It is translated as CASSSGAPGSEQYF.

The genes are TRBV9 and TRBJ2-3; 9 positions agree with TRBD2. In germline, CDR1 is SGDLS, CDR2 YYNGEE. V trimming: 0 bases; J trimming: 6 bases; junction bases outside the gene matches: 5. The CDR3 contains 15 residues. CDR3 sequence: CASSVAAGGRDTQYF. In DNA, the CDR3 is TGTGCCAGCAGCGTAGCCGCGGGGGGGCGGGATACGCAGTATTTT. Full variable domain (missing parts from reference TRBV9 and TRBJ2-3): DSGVTQTPKHLITATGQRVTLRCSPRSGDLSVYWYQQSLDQGLQFLIQYYNGEERAKGNILERFSAQQFPDLHSELNLSSLELGDSALYFCASSVAAGGRDTQYFGPGTRLTVL.

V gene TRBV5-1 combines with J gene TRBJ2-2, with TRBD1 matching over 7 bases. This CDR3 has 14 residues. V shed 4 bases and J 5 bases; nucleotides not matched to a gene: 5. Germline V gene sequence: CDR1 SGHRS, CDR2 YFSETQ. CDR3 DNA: TGCGCCAGCAGCGGACAGGCGAGTACCGGGGAGCTGTTTTTT. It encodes CASSGQASTGELFF.

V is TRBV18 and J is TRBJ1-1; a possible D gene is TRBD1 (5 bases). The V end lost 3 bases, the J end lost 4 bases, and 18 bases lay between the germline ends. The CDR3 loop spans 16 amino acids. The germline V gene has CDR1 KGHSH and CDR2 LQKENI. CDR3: CASSPRVSGVSTEAFF. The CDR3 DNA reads TGTGCCAGCTCACCCCGAGTTTCGGGGGTTAGCACTGAAGCTTTCTTT.